Each of the 32 T cell receptor beta chains below was sequenced from the same sample in a study of prognosis after radiotherapy for stage I lung cancer. TCR beta CDR3 was amplified from genomic DNA by two-round multiplex PCR. Gene-specific TRBV and TRBJ primers were used in PCR round one. From the multiplex PCR reads, TCRdb called clonotypes with MiXCR, one entry per CDR3 protein. Here the sample spans some 24,000 distinct CDR3 sequences, about 34% being singletons. The sample here was PBMCs, taken before or after stereotactic body radiation therapy (not recorded which). The receptor set was obtained from a donor over 45 with non-small cell lung cancer.

This clonotype qualifies as medium-sized (0.01 to 0.1%). The chain links TRBV20-1 to TRBJ1-3, with 11 bases aligning to TRBD1. This CDR3 comprises 15 residues. V lost 0 bases, J lost 14 bases, and 12 bases stayed unmatched. Germline V gene sequence: CDR1 DFQATT, CDR2 SNEGSKA (reference sequence). This chain's CDR3 is CSARDSDRGLDNLYF. CDR3 DNA sequence: TGCAGTGCTAGAGATTCGGACAGGGGGCTGGACAACCTATATTTT.

This clonotype was seen repeatedly, ten times or more. The rearrangement links TRBV12-3 or TRBV12-4 to TRBJ2-3; either TRBD1 or TRBD2 may fit D (5 bases each). The CDR3 consists of 14 residues. V was pared by 3 bases and J by 3 bases, with 10 bases between. CDR3 bases: TGTGCCAGCAGTTTTCCGGGGCGGACAGATACGCAGTATTTT. This sequence encodes CASSFPGRTDTQYF.

This clonotype occurred many times. The V call is TRBV29-1, the J call TRBJ2-2, with 8 bases matching TRBD1. The trim removed 6 bases at V and 7 bases at J, leaving 7 bases unmatched. Germline values: CDR1 SQVTM, CDR2 ANQGSEA. The CDR3 is 13 amino acids. CDR3 region: CSVAGGDFGELFF. CDR3 in DNA: TGCAGCGTAGCAGGGGGCGATTTCGGGGAGCTGTTTTTT.

This sequence joins TRBV2 and TRBJ2-7; D uncertain. The CDR3 contains 14 residues. Germline V gene sequence: CDR1 SNHLY, CDR2 FYNNEI. The germline V and J ends were trimmed by 7 bases and 2 bases, with 15 bases remaining between them. The DNA of the CDR3 is TGTGCCAGCAAACAAAGCCCAGGTACCTACGAGCAGTACTTC. This translates into CASKQSPGTYEQYF.

The rearrangement links TRBV6-2 or TRBV6-3 to TRBJ1-2; possibly TRBD1 for D (5 bases). Trimming left V 5 bases short and J 0 bases short, with 10 bases between. The CDR3 spans 14 residues. Germline assignment: CDR1 MNHEY and CDR2 SVGEGT. The CDR3: CASSQGPPNYGYTF. For the CDR3, the DNA is TGTGCCAGCAGTCAGGGACCGCCTAACTATGGCTACACCTTC.

The chain combines TRBV27 with TRBJ2-1; 7 positions match TRBD2. Germline V gene data show CDR1 as MNHEY and CDR2 as SMNVEV (reference sequence). The J segment lost 0 bases and the V segment lost 8 bases, leaving 7 bases of the junction unmatched. This CDR3 spans 15 amino acids. The DNA of the CDR3 is TGTGCCAGCGGATGGCGGGAGCCCTCCTACAATGAGCAGTTCTTC. The encoded protein is CASGWREPSYNEQFF.

This clonotype has a handful of counts. The rearrangement uses TRBV5-6 and TRBJ2-5, with TRBD2 as a possible D gene (7 bases). Germline CDR1 reads SGHDT; CDR2 reads YYEEEE. This CDR3 spans 17 amino acids. V lost 0 bases and J lost 2, with 17 bases in between. In DNA, the CDR3 is TGTGCCAGCAGCTTGGCGGGGTTTGCGGGGGCACAAGAGACCCAGTACTTC. Residues: CASSLAGFAGAQETQYF.

A note on this clonotype: This likely reflects a read error, since a far larger clone is one base away. The chain uses TRBV6-5 and TRBJ2-3; weak D call: TRBD2 (6 bases). The CDR3 loop spans 14 amino acids. The V end was cut by 6 bases, the J end by 2 bases, with 12 bases between. The germline gives CDR1 MNHEY, CDR2 SVGAGI. The chain's CDR3 is CASRNRGFTDTQYF. As DNA, the CDR3 is TGTGCCAGCAGAAATCGGGGGTTCACAGATACGCAGTATTTT.

At least ten counts were recorded for this clonotype. The V gene is TRBV5-4, the J gene TRBJ2-7; 9 bases match TRBD1. Looked up from germline, CDR1 is SGHNT and CDR2 is YYREEE (reference sequence). V lost 0 bases to trimming and J lost 2 bases; unmatched junction nucleotides: 6. The CDR3 has 16 residues. CDR3 sequence (DNA): TGTGCCAGCAGCTTGGGACAGGGGGGAGTAGCCTACGAGCAGTACTTC. Protein: CASSLGQGGVAYEQYF.

This clonotype was counted ten times or more. J is TRBJ2-3 and V is TRBV11-3; perhaps TRBD2 as D (6 bases). V dropped 1 base and J dropped 3 bases, with 11 bases sitting between them. Germline CDR1 reads SGHNT; CDR2 reads YENEEA. This CDR3 has 15 residues. Written as DNA, the CDR3 is TGTGCCAGCAGCTTAGGGCAGACTAGGACAGATACGCAGTATTTT. As protein: CASSLGQTRTDTQYF. Using reference TRBV11-3 and TRBJ2-3 for the parts outside the CDR3, the full variable domain is EAGVVQSPRYKIIEKKQPVAFWCNPISGHNTLYWYLQNLGQGPELLIRYENEEAVDDSQLPKDRFSAERLKGVDSTLKIQPAELGDSAVYLCASSLGQTRTDTQYFGPGTRLTVL.

This clonotype came up many times. The chain has TRBV29-1 and TRBJ2-3, with D perhaps TRBD1 or TRBD2 (5 bases each). This CDR3 contains 14 residues. V was clipped by 5 bases and J by 5 bases, with 17 bases between them. CDR1 is SQVTM, CDR2 ANQGSEA, per germline. The CDR3 coding sequence is TGCAGCGTTCTAACTAGGCTGGGGGTAGATACGCAGTATTTT. Translating gives CSVLTRLGVDTQYF.

This clonotype was detected ten times or more. The V and J genes are TRBV6-1 and TRBJ1-1; D unresolved. Germline V lookup: CDR1 MNHNS, CDR2 SASEGT. The CDR3 is made up of 12 amino acids. V lost 3 bases, J lost 1 base, and 3 bases lay in between. Here the CDR3 DNA reads TGTGCCAGCAGTGACAGGAACACTGAAGCTTTCTTT. Encoded protein: CASSDRNTEAFF.

Comments on this clonotype: A far larger clone lies a single base away; this is likely a read error. The V gene is TRBV9, the J gene TRBJ1-2; D is perhaps TRBD1 (6 bases). The CDR3 is made up of 13 amino acids. CDR1 SGDLS and CDR2 YYNGEE come from the germline V gene. The CDR3 loop is CASSFDRSFGYTF. The CDR3 region has the DNA TGCGCCAGCAGCTTCGACAGGTCCTTTGGCTACACCTTC. Filled out from reference TRBV9 and TRBJ1-2, the complete variable domain reads DSGVTQTPKHLITATGQRVTLRCSPRSGDLSVYWYQQSLDQGLQFLIQYYNGEERAKGNILERFSAQQFPDLHSELNLSSLELGDSALYFCASSFDRSFGYTFGSGTRLTVV.

V gene TRBV7-2 combines with J gene TRBJ2-1; 10 bases are shared with TRBD2. This CDR3 spans 16 amino acids. The ends lost 1 base at V and 6 bases at J; junction bases unmatched: 6. CDR1 is SGHTA, CDR2 FQGNSA, per germline. The CDR3 DNA follows: TGTGCCAGCAGCTTAGAGCCTAGCGGGAGTGGCAATGAGCAGTTCTTC. Encoded protein: CASSLEPSGSGNEQFF.

The CDR3 is CASSPPGGAENTIYF. CDR3 bases: TGTGCCAGCTCACCACCGGGGGGCGCAGAAAACACCATATATTTT. The chain joins TRBV18 to TRBJ1-3; a weak D match, TRBD1 (6 bases). V dropped 0 bases and J dropped 6 bases, with 12 bases sitting between them. CDR1 is KGHSH and CDR2 is LQKENI in the germline V gene. There are 15 residues in the CDR3.

The sample holds many counts of this clonotype. CDR3 nucleotide sequence: TGTGCCAGCAGTGGAGGGTCGGCTGGAAACACCATATATTTT. Amino acid sequence: CASSGGSAGNTIYF. This chain uses TRBV7-9 with TRBJ1-3; D is ambiguous. The CDR3 totals 14 residues. CDR1 and CDR2 from the germline V gene are SEHNR and FQNEAQ (reference sequence). V shed 6 bases and J shed 2 bases, with 11 bases lying between them. Drawing the rest from reference TRBV7-9 and TRBJ1-3, the complete variable domain is DTGVSQNPRHKITKRGQNVTFRCDPISEHNRLYWYRQTLGQGPEFLTYFQNEAQLEKSRLLSDRFSAERPKGSFSTLEIQRTEQGDSAMYLCASSGGSAGNTIYFGEGSWLTVV.

V gene TRBV24-1 combines with J gene TRBJ2-7, with TRBD2 matching over 8 bases. The CDR3 has 13 amino acids. V shed 12 bases and J 5 bases; nucleotides not matched to a gene: 11. Germline V gene sequence: CDR1 KGHDR, CDR2 SFDVKD. The CDR3: CAPRREVGDEQYF. The CDR3 DNA is TGTGCCCCCCGGCGGGAGGTGGGGGACGAGCAGTACTTC.

With regard to this clonotype: This may stem from a read error, because a much larger clone lies one nucleotide away. The chain is built from TRBV5-5 and TRBJ2-3; no firm D call. Germline V CDR1 and CDR2: SGHKS, YYEKEE (reference sequence). This CDR3 is built from 13 residues. The V and J ends lost 2 bases and 7 bases respectively, with 11 bases between them. The CDR3 sequence is CASSFRATYTQYF. The CDR3 DNA is TGTGCCAGCAGCTTCCGGGCTACATATACGCAGTATTTT.

As concerns this clonotype: One junction end does not reproduce the germline sequence, and a read error may be involved. The rearrangement links TRBV24-1 to TRBJ2-3, with D perhaps matching TRBD2 (6 bases). The CDR3 has 14 amino acids. CDR1 is KGHDR, CDR2 SFDVKD, per germline. Written as DNA, the CDR3 is TGTTCCACTGCCCCCCCGTGGAGGGCAGATACGCAGTATTTT. It yields the protein CSTAPPWRADTQYF.

In this sample, this clonotype turned up a few times. The gene calls are TRBV11-3 and TRBJ2-1, with 8 bases aligning to TRBD2. Germline V gene sequence: CDR1 SGHNT, CDR2 YENEEA. With V trimmed by 5 bases and J by 6 bases, 9 bases remained unmatched. The CDR3 consists of 15 residues. CDR3 sequence (DNA): TGTGCCAGCAGCCGCCGCCGGGAGGGTGTCAATGAGCAGTTCTTC. Its translation is CASSRRREGVNEQFF.

To note about this clonotype: A far larger clone differs by one base, so this is likely a read error. V and J are TRBV11-3 and TRBJ1-6; tentative D call: TRBD1 (5 bases). This CDR3 has 14 amino acids. Germline CDR1 is SGHNT and CDR2 is YENEEA. The CDR3 reads CASSHRLIRSPLHF. The CDR3 DNA follows: TGCGCCAGCAGTCACAGGTTGATACGGTCACCCCTCCACTTT.

The table lists this clonotype with many counts. The rearrangement links TRBV7-2 to TRBJ1-1; possible D gene TRBD1, 5 bases. Trimming removed 2 bases from V and 8 bases from J, with 12 bases in between. Germline V gene sequence: CDR1 SGHTA, CDR2 FQGNSA. The CDR3 sequence is 13 residues long. CDR3 protein: CASSLSRDREAFF. The CDR3 region has the DNA TGTGCCAGCAGCTTATCCCGAGACAGAGAAGCTTTCTTT.

This clonotype has a count of ten or more. The chain links TRBV19 to TRBJ2-1; D is uncertain. Germline loops: CDR1 LNHDA, CDR2 SQIVND (reference sequence). V lost 3 bases to trimming and J lost 0 bases, with 9 bases between them. This CDR3 has 15 amino acids. The CDR3 loop is CASSIGHTSYNEQFF. Written as DNA, the CDR3 is TGTGCCAGTAGTATCGGGCATACCTCCTACAATGAGCAGTTCTTC.

There are a few counts of this clonotype. One junction end does not reproduce the germline sequence, and a read error may be involved. CDR3 bases: TGTGCCGGCAGTCGACAGTTGTGGGATCAGCCCCAGCACTTT. It yields the protein CAGSRQLWDQPQHF. The rearrangement links TRBV6-2 or TRBV6-3 to TRBJ1-5, with D maybe TRBD1 (5 bases). CDR1 and CDR2 from the germline V gene are MNHEY and SVGEGT. CDR3 length: 14 amino acids.

The V gene is TRBV6-5, the J gene TRBJ1-1; weak D call: TRBD1 (5 bases). Germline CDR1 and CDR2: MNHEY and SVGAGI. The germline V and J ends were trimmed by 4 bases and 3 bases, with 12 bases remaining between them. CDR3 length: 14 amino acids. CDR3 DNA sequence: TGTGCCAGCAGTTGGGACGATTCATACACTGAAGCTTTCTTT. It yields the protein CASSWDDSYTEAFF.

The sample holds one count of this clonotype. The chain is built from TRBV5-1 and TRBJ1-5; 9 nucleotides agree with TRBD1. Germline V gene sequence: CDR1 SGHRS, CDR2 YFSETQ. J gave up 1 base and V 3 bases, and 8 bases lay outside the gene matches. This CDR3 spans 17 amino acids. CDR3 in DNA: TGCGCCAGCAGCTGGGGGGACAGGGACGAAAGCAATCAGCCCCAGCATTTT. Translating it yields CASSWGDRDESNQPQHF.

This clonotype was found many times. The chain recombines TRBV18 with TRBJ2-7; D is tentatively TRBD1 or TRBD2 (6 bases each). CDR1 and CDR2 from the germline V gene are KGHSH and LQKENI. There are 13 residues in the CDR3. V lost 6 bases to trimming and J lost 7 bases, with 16 bases between them. The CDR3 loop reads CASSRGQLEEQYF. CDR3 coding DNA: TGTGCCAGCTCGCGGGGACAACTAGAGGAGCAGTACTTC.

There are many counts of this clonotype. The CDR3 here is CSARAGTGLDTQYF. CDR3 nucleotides: TGCAGTGCTAGAGCCGGGACAGGGTTGGATACGCAGTATTTT. The J gene is TRBJ2-3, the V gene TRBV20-1; 9 nucleotides agree with TRBD1. Germline CDR1 reads DFQATT; CDR2 reads SNEGSKA (reference sequence). This CDR3 region has 14 residues. The ends lost 1 base at V and 6 bases at J; junction bases unmatched: 5.

This clonotype was picked up many times. The chain links TRBV20-1 to TRBJ1-1; D perhaps matches TRBD1 (5 bases). The CDR3 is 14 amino acids. In germline, CDR1 is DFQATT, CDR2 SNEGSKA (reference sequence). V was pared by 0 bases and J by 9 bases, with 17 bases between. The CDR3: CSARDSGPDKKAFF. The DNA of the CDR3 is TGCAGTGCTAGAGATTCGGGGCCCGATAAGAAAGCTTTCTTT.

The V call is TRBV3-1, the J call TRBJ1-2; D unclear. The CDR3 contains 13 residues. V dropped 7 bases and J dropped 1 base, with 10 bases sitting between them. Germline loops: CDR1 LGHDT, CDR2 YNNKEL (reference sequence). CDR3 protein: CASNPHGNYGYTF. CDR3 DNA sequence: TGTGCCAGCAACCCCCACGGTAACTATGGCTACACCTTC.

The chain couples TRBV6-5 to TRBJ2-1, with D perhaps given as TRBD1 or TRBD2 (7 bases each). The CDR3 is 16 amino acids. Germline loops: CDR1 MNHEY, CDR2 SVGAGI. Trimming removed 4 bases at V and 9 bases at J, with 22 bases between. The CDR3 DNA follows: TGTGCCAGCAGTTCGTTCAGGGGGGGGGGCGAAGCTGAGCAGTTCTTC. It yields the protein CASSSFRGGGEAEQFF.

The chain joins TRBV7-9 to TRBJ1-4, with D hard to call. The germline gives CDR1 SEHNR, CDR2 FQNEAQ (reference sequence). Trimming took off 1 base at V and 6 bases at J, with 9 bases between the two ends. This CDR3 spans 14 amino acids. The CDR3 protein is CASSLVREDEKLFF. CDR3 DNA: TGTGCCAGCAGCTTAGTTCGGGAAGATGAAAAACTGTTTTTT.